Listed here are 25 T cell receptor beta chains from one sample, sequenced in a study of blood T cell repertoires in COVID-19 (dated by TCRdb to between 2020 and 2021). The protocol used for the library was the immunoSEQ multiplex PCR assay. Held by TCRdb, this immuneACCESS table contains in-frame sequences only and omits some clones. Under half of the omission traces to an unresolved V gene where checked; the cause of the rest is unknown. The sample table records around 250,000 clones; 84% of these occur just once. The ten biggest clones cover over 1.5% of the sample. The sample taken for sequencing was peripheral blood. The source of these receptors is a woman aged 40 to 50 who had recovered from COVID-19.

The chain has TRBV7-2 and TRBJ2-2; a weak D match, TRBD1 (6 bases). Germline CDR1 SGHTA, CDR2 FQGNSA. The CDR3 runs to 18 residues. V was cut by 2 bases and J by 4 bases, with 20 bases left in between. CDR3 loop: CASSLKLIGGLGTGELFF. As DNA, the CDR3 is TGTGCCAGCAGCTTAAAGCTGATAGGGGGTTTAGGCACCGGGGAGCTGTTTTTT.

The chain recombines TRBV11-2 with TRBJ2-1, with 10 positions matching TRBD2. The CDR3 sequence is 15 residues long. Germline lookup yields CDR1 SGHAT and CDR2 FQNNGV. The V segment lost 3 bases and the J segment 6 bases; nucleotides outside the gene matches: 5. Here the CDR3 reads CASSFSLAGANEQFF. In DNA, the CDR3 is TGTGCCAGCAGCTTCTCGCTAGCGGGGGCCAATGAGCAGTTCTTC. Drawing the rest from reference TRBV11-2 and TRBJ2-1, the complete variable domain is EAGVAQSPRYKIIEKRQSVAFWCNPISGHATLYWYQQILGQGPKLLIQFQNNGVVDDSQLPKDRFSAERLKGVDSTLKIQPAKLEDSAVYLCASSFSLAGANEQFFGPGTRLTVL.

The V and J genes are TRBV24-1 and TRBJ2-1; weak D call: TRBD1 (6 bases). Deletions cut 3 bases from V and 8 bases from J, with 16 bases between. Germline CDR1 and CDR2: KGHDR and SFDVKD. The length of the CDR3 is 15 residues. CDR3 sequence (DNA): TGTGCCACCAGTGATCCAGGGGACCGCTCACATGAGCAGTTCTTC. Protein product: CATSDPGDRSHEQFF.

V is TRBV6-2 or TRBV6-3 and J is TRBJ1-5; TRBD1 might be the D (5 bases). Trimming took 0 bases from V and 6 from J, leaving 12 bases between them. The germline V gene has CDR1 MNHEY and CDR2 SVGEGT. This CDR3 region has 15 residues. CDR3 nucleotide sequence: TGTGCCAGCAGTTACTCGATTAGGGGCGGTCAGCCCCAGCATTTT. Translating gives CASSYSIRGGQPQHF.

V is TRBV6-1 and J is TRBJ1-5; D is possibly TRBD1 (5 bases). The V end lost 4 bases, the J end lost 2 bases, and 18 bases lay between the germline ends. In germline, CDR1 is MNHNS, CDR2 SASEGT. The CDR3 length is 17 residues. CDR3 sequence reads: CASSGLRGGSGNQPQHF. The CDR3 nucleotides read TGTGCCAGCAGTGGGCTCCGGGGGGGGTCGGGCAATCAGCCCCAGCATTTT.

This clone appeared once. J is TRBJ2-1 and V is TRBV6-1; 8 positions match TRBD1. The CDR3 totals 16 residues. Germline V gene data show CDR1 as MNHNS and CDR2 as SASEGT. The V segment lost 1 base and the J segment 2 bases; nucleotides outside the gene matches: 4. CDR3 protein: CASSEGRTGPYNEQFF. The CDR3 nucleotides are TGTGCCAGCAGTGAAGGAAGGACAGGGCCCTACAATGAGCAGTTCTTC.

This chain links TRBV3-1 (or the pseudogene TRBV3-2) with TRBJ2-1, with 7 nucleotides matching TRBD1. J gave up 2 bases and V 4 bases, and 8 bases lay outside the gene matches. This CDR3 has 16 residues. Per germline, CDR1 LGHDT and CDR2 YNNKEL (reference sequence). The CDR3 nucleotides are TGTGCCAGCAGCCTATTTGGGGACAGCACCTACAATGAGCAGTTCTTC. Residues: CASSLFGDSTYNEQFF.

The chain uses TRBV6-2 or TRBV6-3 and TRBJ1-5; D is uncertain. The CDR3 runs to 13 residues. V lost 2 bases and J lost 1, with 3 bases in between. Germline CDR1 is MNHEY and CDR2 is SVGEGT. CDR3 bases: TGTGCCAGCAGTTACCCGAGCAATCAGCCCCAGCATTTT. Protein: CASSYPSNQPQHF.

The chain couples TRBV5-4 to TRBJ2-1; TRBD2 aligns across 11 bases. The germline gives CDR1 SGHNT, CDR2 YYREEE (reference sequence). The CDR3 has 16 amino acids. The junction had 8 bases not matched to a gene; V was cut back by 6 bases and J by 3 bases. The DNA of the CDR3 is TGTGCCAGCACCCACCGTAGCGGGGGGGACTACAATGAGCAGTTCTTC. It codes for CASTHRSGGDYNEQFF.

V and J are TRBV6-5 and TRBJ1-1; no reliable D call. The germline V and J ends were trimmed by 4 bases and 1 base, with 4 bases remaining between them. The CDR3 totals 12 residues. Germline V gene lookup returns CDR1 MNHEY and CDR2 SVGAGI. CDR3 nucleotide sequence: TGTGCCAGCAGTTTCAAGAACACTGAAGCTTTCTTT. Translating it yields CASSFKNTEAFF.

This chain uses TRBV28 with TRBJ1-2; 8 bases align to TRBD1. J lost 4 bases, V lost 4 bases, and 11 bases had no gene match. The germline V gene encodes CDR1 MDHEN and CDR2 SYDVKM. The CDR3 runs 16 residues. CDR3 in amino acids: CASSSPGGKGSYGYTF. The CDR3 bases are TGTGCCAGCAGTTCACCAGGGGGCAAAGGGAGCTATGGCTACACCTTC.

This chain links TRBV19 with TRBJ1-6; TRBD1 matches 7 bases. Trimming cost V 8 bases and J 11 bases; bases outside gene matches: 9. Germline CDR1 and CDR2: LNHDA and SQIVND (reference sequence). This CDR3 comprises 13 residues. In DNA form, the CDR3 reads TGTGCCAGTTCGACAGGGAAGGCGACACCCCTCCACTTT. It specifies CASSTGKATPLHF.

The chain employs TRBV7-9 and TRBJ2-1; TRBD1 is a possible D gene (5 bases). This CDR3 is built from 12 residues. V was pared by 3 bases and J by 9 bases, with 9 bases between. Germline V gives CDR1 SEHNR, CDR2 FQNEAQ (reference sequence). CDR3 amino acids: CASSFPQGEQFF. Written as DNA, the CDR3 is TGTGCCAGCAGCTTTCCCCAGGGTGAGCAGTTCTTC.

This chain joins TRBV5-6 and TRBJ1-6, with a weak D call TRBD1 (6 bases). The V end lost 3 bases, the J end lost 0 bases, and 16 bases lay between the germline ends. The germline V gene encodes CDR1 SGHDT and CDR2 YYEEEE. CDR3 size: 18 residues. CDR3 loop: CASSYSAPRGSYNSPLHF. The CDR3 nucleotides read TGTGCCAGCAGCTACTCTGCTCCCAGGGGCTCCTATAATTCACCCCTCCACTTT.

The V call is TRBV19, the J call TRBJ1-2; D is possibly TRBD1 (5 bases). The V and J ends lost 1 base and 2 bases respectively, with 11 bases between them. Germline V gene lookup returns CDR1 LNHDA and CDR2 SQIVND (reference sequence). This CDR3 is built from 15 residues. The CDR3 DNA is TGTGCCAGTAGTATAGGGAGGGGCGGGAACTATGGCTACACCTTC. Its protein product is CASSIGRGGNYGYTF. The full variable domain, with the rest looked up from reference TRBV19 and TRBJ1-2, is DGGITQSPKYLFRKEGQNVTLSCEQNLNHDAMYWYRQDPGQGLRLIYYSQIVNDFQKGDIAEGYSVSREKKESFPLTVTSAQKNPTAFYLCASSIGRGGNYGYTFGSGTRLTVV.

The chain couples TRBV5-1 to TRBJ2-3; D gene ambiguous. CDR1 is SGHRS, CDR2 YFSETQ, per germline. V was clipped by 4 bases and J by 6 bases, with 6 bases between them. The CDR3 length is 11 residues. CDR3 loop: CASSARDTQYF. CDR3 nucleotides: TGCGCCAGCAGCGCCAGGGATACGCAGTATTTT.

This chain connects TRBV2 to TRBJ1-2; tentatively, D is TRBD1 (6 bases). The CDR3 length is 13 residues. V lost 8 bases to trimming and J lost 4 bases, with 14 bases between them. Per germline, CDR1 SNHLY and CDR2 FYNNEI. This chain's CDR3 is CASGGQGTYGYTF. The CDR3 region has the DNA TGTGCCAGCGGCGGGCAGGGGACCTATGGCTACACCTTC.

The chain employs TRBV30 and TRBJ2-7, with 7 bases lining up with TRBD1. The CDR3 is made up of 13 amino acids. V lost 3 bases to trimming and J lost 3 bases; unmatched junction nucleotides: 5. Germline CDR1 is GTSNPN and CDR2 is SVGIG (reference sequence). CDR3 sequence: CAWSKWTGYEQYF. The CDR3 nucleotides are TGTGCCTGGAGCAAATGGACAGGCTACGAGCAGTACTTC.

The chain employs TRBV6-5 and TRBJ2-2; 9 nucleotides agree with TRBD1. The CDR3 extends over 13 amino acids. Germline assignment: CDR1 MNHEY and CDR2 SVGAGI. Losses at the gene ends were 6 bases for V and 6 bases for J; bases not matched to a gene: 2. CDR3 residues: CASRRTGAGELFF. The CDR3 nucleotides read TGTGCCAGCAGAAGGACAGGGGCCGGGGAGCTGTTTTTT.

The chain links TRBV28 to TRBJ1-3; D might be TRBD1 (6 bases). In germline, CDR1 is MDHEN, CDR2 SYDVKM. The CDR3 runs to 17 residues. V gave up 5 bases and J gave up 0 bases, with 17 bases separating them. The CDR3 loop reads CASSEWEGGSSGNTIYF. The CDR3 DNA reads TGTGCCAGCAGTGAATGGGAAGGGGGAAGCTCTGGAAACACCATATATTTT.

This chain links TRBV14 with TRBJ1-2; 10 bases fit TRBD1. Per germline, CDR1 SGHDN and CDR2 FVKESK. V shed 4 bases and J 3 bases; nucleotides not matched to a gene: 5. This CDR3 spans 15 amino acids. The CDR3 protein is CASSRGTGAYYGYTF. In nucleotides, the CDR3 is TGTGCCAGCAGCCGAGGGACAGGGGCCTACTATGGCTACACCTTC.

This rearrangement joins TRBV3-1 (or the pseudogene TRBV3-2) to TRBJ2-5; tentative D call: TRBD2 (5 bases). CDR1 is LGHDT, CDR2 YNNKEL, per germline (reference sequence). Trimming removed 0 bases from V and 5 bases from J, with 22 bases in between. This CDR3 spans 18 amino acids. CDR3 coding DNA: TGTGCCAGCAGCCAAGATCCGCGGGTGTGGGCTAGTAGGGAGACCCAGTACTTC. Protein sequence: CASSQDPRVWASRETQYF.

This rearrangement joins TRBV5-1 to TRBJ1-1, with D possibly TRBD1 on 5 matching bases. V lost 0 bases and J 4 bases, leaving 13 bases between the germline ends. The germline gives CDR1 SGHRS, CDR2 YFSETQ. The CDR3 is 15 amino acids. CDR3 sequence (DNA): TGCGCCAGCAGCTTGGGCCGGGCCGGGGGCACTGAAGCTTTCTTT. Encoded protein: CASSLGRAGGTEAFF.

This rearrangement joins TRBV11-3 to TRBJ2-7, with D possibly being TRBD1 (5 bases). V was shortened by 2 bases and J by 2 bases, with 19 bases between the two germline ends. This CDR3 contains 17 residues. Germline V gene sequence: CDR1 SGHNT, CDR2 YENEEA. The CDR3 DNA follows: TGTGCCAGCAGCTTAATAGGGGCGTCACCGAAGGCCTACGAGCAGTACTTC. Protein: CASSLIGASPKAYEQYF. Full variable domain (outside the CDR3, taken from reference TRBV11-3 and TRBJ2-7): EAGVVQSPRYKIIEKKQPVAFWCNPISGHNTLYWYLQNLGQGPELLIRYENEEAVDDSQLPKDRFSAERLKGVDSTLKIQPAELGDSAVYLCASSLIGASPKAYEQYFGPGTRLTVT.

The chain couples TRBV5-4 to TRBJ2-7; tentative D call: TRBD1 (6 bases). The CDR3 sequence is 15 residues long. Germline loops: CDR1 SGHNT, CDR2 YYREEE (reference sequence). Trimming took 0 bases from V and 6 from J, leaving 16 bases between them. CDR3 in amino acids: CASSLVGTRWGEQYF. The CDR3 nucleotides are TGTGCCAGCAGCTTGGTCGGGACACGTTGGGGCGAGCAGTACTTC.